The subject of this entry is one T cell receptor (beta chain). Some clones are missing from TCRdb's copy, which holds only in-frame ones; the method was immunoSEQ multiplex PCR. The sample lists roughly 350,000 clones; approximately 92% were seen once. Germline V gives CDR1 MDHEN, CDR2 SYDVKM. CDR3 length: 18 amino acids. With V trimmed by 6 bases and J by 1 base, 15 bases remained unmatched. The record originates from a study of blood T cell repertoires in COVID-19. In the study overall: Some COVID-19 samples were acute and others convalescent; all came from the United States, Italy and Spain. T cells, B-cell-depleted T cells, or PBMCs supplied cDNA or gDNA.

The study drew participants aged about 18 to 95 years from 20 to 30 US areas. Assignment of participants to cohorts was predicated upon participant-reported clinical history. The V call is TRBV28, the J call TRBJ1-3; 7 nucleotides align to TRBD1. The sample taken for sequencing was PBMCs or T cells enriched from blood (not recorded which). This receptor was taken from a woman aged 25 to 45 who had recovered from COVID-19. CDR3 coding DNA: TGTGCCAGCAGCCCTTGGACCCGACAGGGCTCATCTGGAAACACCATATATTTT. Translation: CASSPWTRQGSSGNTIYF. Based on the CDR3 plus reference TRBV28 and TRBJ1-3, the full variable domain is DVKVTQSSRYLVKRTGEKVFLECVQDMDHENMFWYRQDPGLGLRLIYFSYDVKMKEKGDIPEGYSVSREKKERFSLILESASTNQTSMYLCASSPWTRQGSSGNTIYFGEGSWLTVV.